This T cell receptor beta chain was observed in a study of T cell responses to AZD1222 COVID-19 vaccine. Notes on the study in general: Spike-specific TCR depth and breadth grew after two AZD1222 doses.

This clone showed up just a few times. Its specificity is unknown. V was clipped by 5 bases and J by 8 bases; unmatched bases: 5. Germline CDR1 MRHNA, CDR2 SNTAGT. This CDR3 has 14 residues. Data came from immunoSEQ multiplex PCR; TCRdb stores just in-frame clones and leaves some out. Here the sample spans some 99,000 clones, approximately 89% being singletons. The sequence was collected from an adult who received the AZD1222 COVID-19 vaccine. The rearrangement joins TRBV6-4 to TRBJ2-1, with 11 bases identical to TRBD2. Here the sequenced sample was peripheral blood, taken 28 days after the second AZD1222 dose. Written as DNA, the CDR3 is TGTGCCAGCAGTTTATCGGGACTAGCGGATGAGCAGTTCTTC. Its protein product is CASSLSGLADEQFF.